The 16 T cell receptor beta chains below come from one sample, sequenced in a study of T cell responses to AZD1222 COVID-19 vaccine (dated by TCRdb to the early 2020s). According to the study, the label for this sample's time point signals: about 28 days (+/-7) after the second vaccine dose. Libraries were built with the immunoSEQ multiplex PCR assay. TCRdb retrieved this table from immuneACCESS and kept in-frame rearrangements only. Not all clones are present; in checked studies, unresolved V genes account for under half, and no reason is known for the remainder. This sample holds about 140,000 clones; approximately 89% were observed only once. Roughly 1.5% of the sample is in the top ten clones. Sequences were derived from peripheral blood, sampled 28 days after the second AZD1222 dose. The receptor source for this set is an adult who received the AZD1222 COVID-19 vaccine.

The chain links TRBV5-8 to TRBJ2-7, with 7 bases lining up with TRBD1. The CDR3 loop spans 13 amino acids. From germline, CDR1 is SGHTS and CDR2 YDEGEE. V dropped 8 bases and J dropped 3; count of bases not matched to a gene: 8. The CDR3 DNA reads TGTGCCAGGGGGGACAGAAATCACTACGAGCAGTACTTC. Its translation: CARGDRNHYEQYF.

This chain links TRBV4-1 with TRBJ2-7; no firm D call. The V gene lost 4 bases and the J gene lost 3 bases, with 10 bases spanning the gap. The CDR3 loop spans 13 amino acids. Germline lookup yields CDR1 MGHRA and CDR2 YSYEKL. The DNA for the CDR3 is TGCGCCAGCAGCCCGCCAATAGGCTACGAGCAGTACTTC. This translates into CASSPPIGYEQYF.

Only a few counts were recorded for this clone. The rearrangement uses TRBV4-3 and TRBJ2-1, with D possibly TRBD1 on 6 matching bases. This CDR3 region has 13 residues. Trimming cost V 4 bases and J 8 bases, with 12 bases left between them. Germline V lookup: CDR1 LGHNA, CDR2 YSLEER. CDR3 sequence: CASSLDSDDEQFF. In DNA form, the CDR3 reads TGCGCCAGCAGCCTGGACAGTGACGATGAGCAGTTCTTC.

The chain joins TRBV5-1 to TRBJ2-3; 9 bases are a match to TRBD2. This CDR3 is 15 amino acids long. With 1 base clipped from V and 4 bases from J, the junction kept 4 bases outside the gene matches. From germline, CDR1 is SGHRS and CDR2 YFSETQ. The CDR3 nucleotides read TGCGCCAGCAGCTTGAGAGCGGGGGGTCCAGATACGCAGTATTTT. The encoded protein is CASSLRAGGPDTQYF.

The chain has TRBV28 and TRBJ2-1; D is undetermined. The CDR3 totals 13 residues. V dropped 6 bases and J dropped 12 bases, with 18 bases sitting between them. Germline V gene lookup returns CDR1 MDHEN and CDR2 SYDVKM. In DNA form, the CDR3 reads TGTGCCAGCAGACAAGTTTTTCATACGGCGCAGTTCTTC. The encoded protein is CASRQVFHTAQFF.

The rearrangement uses TRBV6-5 and TRBJ2-7, with 7 bases fitting TRBD1. The CDR3 consists of 13 residues. CDR1 and CDR2 (germline): MNHEY, SVGAGI. After removal of 6 bases from V and 3 bases from J, the junction contained 5 bases not matched to a gene. CDR3 region: CASSQGQSYEQYF. In DNA form, the CDR3 reads TGTGCCAGCAGCCAGGGACAGAGCTACGAGCAGTACTTC.

CDR3 residues: CASTKTNTGELFF. The CDR3, as DNA: TGTGCCAGCACAAAGACGAACACCGGGGAGCTGTTTTTT. The rearrangement joins TRBV2 to TRBJ2-2; D call uncertain. V lost 7 bases to trimming and J lost 0 bases, with 6 bases between them. Germline V gene sequence: CDR1 SNHLY, CDR2 FYNNEI. This CDR3 is built from 13 residues.

This sequence joins TRBV30 and TRBJ2-1, with 8 bases identical to TRBD2. V lost 0 bases and J lost 8; bases outside the gene matches: 3. The CDR3 sequence is 13 residues long. The germline CDR1 and CDR2 sequences are GTSNPN and SVGIG (reference sequence). CDR3 protein: CAWSVGGEDEQFF. As DNA, the CDR3 is TGTGCCTGGAGTGTCGGGGGGGAAGATGAGCAGTTCTTC.

The CDR3 protein is CASSVDDWGEVHF. In DNA, the CDR3 is TGTGCCAGCAGCGTAGATGATTGGGGGGAGGTCCACTTT. V and J are TRBV9 and TRBJ1-6; D might be TRBD1 (5 bases). The length of the CDR3 is 13 residues. V lost 0 bases and J lost 17, with 15 bases in between. The germline CDR1 and CDR2 sequences are SGDLS and YYNGEE.

The J gene is TRBJ2-1, the V gene TRBV7-9; TRBD2 aligns across 7 bases. The germline CDR1 and CDR2 sequences are SEHNR and FQNEAQ (reference sequence). V was clipped by 5 bases and J by 0 bases; unmatched bases: 19. The CDR3 sequence is 20 residues long. The CDR3 is CASSTAPTSFSSHSYNEQFF. The CDR3 DNA sequence: TGTGCCAGCAGCACGGCTCCGACTAGCTTCTCCTCCCACTCCTACAATGAGCAGTTCTTC.

The genes are TRBV30 and TRBJ1-2, with D tentatively TRBD1 (5 bases). This CDR3 contains 13 residues. CDR1 and CDR2 from the germline V gene are GTSNPN and SVGIG (reference sequence). V gave up 2 bases and J gave up 3 bases, with 10 bases separating them. The CDR3, as DNA: TGTGCCTGGAGTCCCTTAGGGGACTATGGCTACACCTTC. It codes for CAWSPLGDYGYTF.

The chain recombines TRBV28 with TRBJ1-2, with TRBD1 matching 10 bases. The trim removed 8 bases at V and 8 bases at J, leaving 5 bases unmatched. This CDR3 contains 12 residues. CDR1 and CDR2 (germline): MDHEN, SYDVKM. The CDR3 bases are TGTGCCAGCGGGACAGGGGTCGGGGGCTACACCTTC. This gives the protein CASGTGVGGYTF.

About this clone itself: Sequence at one end of the junction differs from germline and may be a read error. The CDR3 DNA follows: TGTGCCAGCAGTTTAGCGGGAGTGGCAGATACGCAGTATTTT. This gives the protein CASSLAGVADTQYF. The chain carries TRBV7-2 and TRBJ2-3, with 9 positions matching TRBD2. CDR3 size: 14 residues. Germline V lookup: CDR1 SGHTA, CDR2 FQGNSA.

V is TRBV4-3 and J is TRBJ1-2; no firm D call. This CDR3 has 12 residues. V lost 5 bases to trimming and J lost 5 bases, with 9 bases between them. Germline V lookup: CDR1 LGHNA, CDR2 YSLEER. The CDR3 bases are TGCGCCAGCAGCAAGGACCGATATGGCTACACCTTC. Translation: CASSKDRYGYTF.

The chain employs TRBV7-9 and TRBJ2-1; 13 positions agree with TRBD2. The CDR3 loop spans 16 amino acids. After removal of 5 bases from V and 6 bases from J, the junction contained 7 bases not matched to a gene. The V gene's germline CDR1 is SEHNR and CDR2 FQNEAQ (reference sequence). The CDR3 DNA follows: TGTGCCAGCAGCGCTCGACTAGCGGGAGGTCTCAATGAGCAGTTCTTC. Its protein product is CASSARLAGGLNEQFF.

The gene calls are TRBV5-1 and TRBJ1-3; possible D gene TRBD1, 5 bases. Trimming shortened V by 3 bases and J by 4 bases, and 20 bases separated the two germline ends. The CDR3 is made up of 17 amino acids. The germline V gene encodes CDR1 SGHRS and CDR2 YFSETQ. DNA of the CDR3: TGCGCCAGCAGCTACGAGGGGAGCTCAACAGGCGGAAACACCATATATTTT. The encoded protein is CASSYEGSSTGGNTIYF.